A selection of T cell receptor beta chains follows, all from one sample in a study of beta chain features in type 1 diabetes. The protocol was immunoSEQ multiplex PCR, while the TCRdb copy is restricted to in-frame clones and leaves out a portion. The sample has hundreds of thousands of clones, 15% seen once. Input material: naive CD4+ T cells from blood. The source of these receptors is a man aged 18 to 30 with type 1 diabetes. CDR3s include the opening cysteine and the closing phenylalanine or tryptophan. A D gene is named only where the DNA matches it firmly. Size tells how often a clone was seen (once, few, many) or the class of an expanded clone, and some rows leave it out.

v_call	clone_size	cdr3_length	j_call	d_call	cdr3_nt	cdr3_aa
TRBV5-1	few	17	TRBJ2-5	NA	TGCGCCAGCAGCTTGGATCGGACACTCGGGCGAGGAGAGACCCAGTACTTC	CASSLDRTLGRGETQYF
TRBV25-1	NA	15	TRBJ1-2	NA	TGTGCCAGCAGTGACCCGACCGGAGGGAATTATGGCTACACCTTC	CASSDPTGGNYGYTF
TRBV29-1	NA	14	TRBJ2-1	TRBD2	TGCAGCGTTAGCGGGAGAATAACCTACAATGAGCAGTTCTTC	CSVSGRITYNEQFF
TRBV5-1	NA	13	TRBJ2-7	NA	TGCGCCAGCAGCTTGCGCCAGGCCCACGAGCAGTACTTC	CASSLRQAHEQYF
TRBV7-2	few	11	TRBJ2-7	NA	TGTGCCAGCAGCTTACAGTACGAGCAGTACTTC	CASSLQYEQYF
TRBV18	NA	15	TRBJ2-1	NA	TGTGCCAGCTCACCACGGACGGAGGGTTACAATGAGCAGTTCTTC	CASSPRTEGYNEQFF
TRBV19	NA	15	TRBJ2-5	TRBD2	TGTGCCAGTAGTACTGTAGCGGGATCCGCGGAGACCCAGTACTTC	CASSTVAGSAETQYF
TRBV29-1	few	12	TRBJ2-3	NA	TGCAGCGTTTTGGTTCACGGGGGTTTTCCGTATTTT	CSVLVHGGFPYF
TRBV4-2	few	18	TRBJ2-3	TRBD2	TGTGCCAGCAGCCAAGATCCACCGGGACTAGCGGGCACAGATACGCAGTATTTT	CASSQDPPGLAGTDTQYF
TRBV5-1	few	13	TRBJ2-7	NA	TGCGCCAGCAGCTTTAGATCGGGGGACGAGCAGTACTTC	CASSFRSGDEQYF
TRBV29-1	few	15	TRBJ2-2	TRBD1	TGCAGCGTTGGACCGGGACAGGGTCGGACCGGGGAGCTGTTTTTT	CSVGPGQGRTGELFF
TRBV2	NA	15	TRBJ1-5	TRBD1	TGTGCCAGCAGTGAGACAGGGAATAGCAATCAGCCCCAGCATTTT	CASSETGNSNQPQHF
TRBV2	NA	15	TRBJ2-1	TRBD2	TGTGCCAGCAGTGACAATCGACTAGCTCGCAATGAGCAGTTCTTC	CASSDNRLARNEQFF
TRBV18	few	15	TRBJ2-7	NA	TGTGCCAGCTCACCAACCGGGAAGGGTGCCGACGAGCAGTACTTC	CASSPTGKGADEQYF
TRBV5-1	few	12	TRBJ2-1	NA	TGCGCCAGCAGCTTGTCAACGGGACTGCAGTTCTTC	CASSLSTGLQFF
TRBV7-6	NA	17	TRBJ2-2	TRBD2	TGTGCCAGCACCACTGACCTAGCGGGGGGCCGTCCCGGGGAGCTGTTTTTT	CASTTDLAGGRPGELFF
TRBV5-1	NA	14	TRBJ2-1	NA	TGCGCCAGCAGCGAGTCCGGAACTAGCCTTGAGCAGTTCTTC	CASSESGTSLEQFF
TRBV5-4	few	17	TRBJ2-6	NA	TGTGCCAGCACCGTAGCCGGGGGTCCCTCTGGGGCCAACGTCCTGACTTTC	CASTVAGGPSGANVLTF
TRBV30	NA	11	TRBJ1-2	NA	TGTGCCTGGACAGGGTACTATGGCTACACCTTC	CAWTGYYGYTF
TRBV18	few	17	TRBJ2-5	TRBD2	TGTGCCAGCTCAAGCGTTAAGACTAGCGGGAGTCAAGAGACCCAGTACTTC	CASSSVKTSGSQETQYF
TRBV7-9	NA	16	TRBJ1-2	TRBD1	TGTGCCAGCAGCCAATACAGGGGGGAAACGGCGAAAGGCTACACCTTC	CASSQYRGETAKGYTF
TRBV5-1	NA	13	TRBJ2-5	NA	TGCGCCAGCAGCTCCGAACTCCGGGAGACCCAGTACTTC	CASSSELRETQYF
TRBV29-1	NA	13	TRBJ2-7	TRBD2	TGCAGCGCTAAGACTAGCGGAACCTACGAGCAGTACTTC	CSAKTSGTYEQYF
TRBV7-2	NA	16	TRBJ2-3	NA	TGTGCCAGCAGCTTTATCGCTGCAGCGGGCACAGATACGCAGTATTTT	CASSFIAAAGTDTQYF
TRBV4-3	NA	14	TRBJ2-5	NA	TGCGCCAGCAGCCAAACCCGGGGCCAAGAGACCCAGTACTTC	CASSQTRGQETQYF
TRBV5-1	few	15	TRBJ1-1	TRBD1	TGCGCCAGCAGCTTGGGACAGGGCATAGACACTGAAGCTTTCTTT	CASSLGQGIDTEAFF
TRBV20-1	NA	11	TRBJ1-1	NA	TGCAGTGCAAAGGGGGACCGGGCGGCTTTCTTT	CSAKGDRAAFF
TRBV6-6	few	16	TRBJ2-4	TRBD1	TGTGCCAGCAGTTACGTCTTGGGACAGGGAAGAAACATTCAGTACTTC	CASSYVLGQGRNIQYF
TRBV1	few	17	TRBJ2-1	NA	TGCACCAGCAGCCGAACCCTCATAGCGGGCGAGTGGGATGAGCAGTTCTTC	CTSSRTLIAGEWDEQFF
TRBV11-2	NA	14	TRBJ2-1	TRBD1	TGTGCCAGCAGCCCCTGGGACAGGGGTAATGAGCAGTTCTTC	CASSPWDRGNEQFF
TRBV19	few	16	TRBJ1-5	NA	TGTGCCAGTAGTAAGGGGCAGGGGTATGGCAATCAGCCCCAGCATTTT	CASSKGQGYGNQPQHF
TRBV11-2	few	14	TRBJ1-2	NA	TGTGCCAGCAGCTTACTACAGGATAACTATGGCTACACCTTC	CASSLLQDNYGYTF
TRBV5-5	NA	13	TRBJ1-5	NA	TGTGCCAGCAGCTTGGGCAGGGCTCAGCCCCAGCATTTT	CASSLGRAQPQHF
TRBV5-1	few	18	TRBJ2-6	TRBD1	TGCGCCAGCAGCTTACAACCGGGACAGGGTACTGGGGCCAACGTCCTGACTTTC	CASSLQPGQGTGANVLTF